This T cell receptor (beta chain) was sequenced for a study of blood T cell repertoires in COVID-19. Overall study: From T cells, B-cell-depleted T cells, or PBMCs came the material, which was cDNA or gDNA.

This clone was counted a single time. Original processing notes: Amplification of reference gene primers provided the estimated nucleated cell counts. Method: immunoSEQ multiplex PCR; TCRdb's copy keeps in-frame clones and lacks some. The V and J calls and the clone size are those of that table, but D and trimming were determined from the DNA. The sample records fewer than 85,000 clones, about nine tenths being singletons. This receptor was obtained from a man aged 50 or older with active COVID-19. Sequenced material: peripheral blood.

CDR3 in DNA: TGTGCCAGTAGTATAGGGCCGAACACTGAAGCTTTCTTT. Its protein product is CASSIGPNTEAFF. The chain recombines TRBV19 with TRBJ1-1; D is uncertain. The CDR3 is made up of 13 amino acids. The V gene lost 1 base and the J gene lost 1 base, with 4 bases spanning the gap. CDR1 and CDR2 (germline): LNHDA, SQIVND (reference sequence).